Each of the 25 T cell receptor beta chains below was sequenced from the same sample in a study of control samples from healthy donors and cancer patients. Assay used: immunoSEQ multiplex PCR; TCRdb lists only in-frame clones, some missing. The sample lists tens of thousands of clones; more than 80% were seen once. What was sequenced was PBMCs. These receptors were collected from a man under 40 with colorectal cancer.

This clone was counted between two and nine times. This sequence joins TRBV4-2 and TRBJ1-1; the match to TRBD1 covers 9 bases. Germline CDR1 reads LGHNA; CDR2 reads YNFKEQ. The V segment lost 2 bases and the J segment 1 base; nucleotides outside the gene matches: 5. This CDR3 is built from 16 residues. The CDR3 reads CASSQTPGQGNTEAFF. CDR3 in DNA: TGTGCCAGCAGCCAAACTCCGGGACAGGGGAACACTGAAGCTTTCTTT.

The rearrangement joins TRBV10-3 to TRBJ2-7, with 7 bases matching TRBD1. From germline, CDR1 is ENHRY and CDR2 SYGVKD. The CDR3 has 14 amino acids. With V trimmed by 5 bases and J by 5 bases, 9 bases remained unmatched. The CDR3 protein is CAISTSTGLDEQYF. The CDR3 DNA follows: TGTGCCATCAGTACCTCGACAGGGTTGGACGAGCAGTACTTC.

This rearrangement joins TRBV5-1 to TRBJ1-1; D is perhaps TRBD1 (6 bases). The germline gives CDR1 SGHRS, CDR2 YFSETQ. The CDR3 runs to 17 residues. The V end lost 0 bases, the J end lost 0 bases, and 15 bases lay between the germline ends. For the CDR3, the DNA is TGCGCCAGCAGCTTGGGACGGGGGGGCTCGGTGAACACTGAAGCTTTCTTT. The encoded protein is CASSLGRGGSVNTEAFF.

The rearrangement joins TRBV9 to TRBJ2-1; 9 bases are shared with TRBD2. V shed 0 bases and J 0 bases; nucleotides not matched to a gene: 1. The CDR3 consists of 16 residues. Looked up from germline, CDR1 is SGDLS and CDR2 is YYNGEE. Here the CDR3 reads CASSVGGGASYNEQFF. DNA of the CDR3: TGTGCCAGCAGCGTAGGCGGGGGGGCCTCCTACAATGAGCAGTTCTTC.

The chain recombines TRBV18 with TRBJ2-5, with a tentative D call TRBD1 (6 bases). With 4 bases removed from V and 3 bases from J, the gap between germline ends came to 18 bases. The CDR3 length is 16 residues. In germline, CDR1 is KGHSH, CDR2 LQKENI. CDR3 residues: CASSRAERTEEETQYF. CDR3 DNA sequence: TGTGCCAGCTCACGTGCTGAAAGGACAGAGGAAGAGACCCAGTACTTC. Looking up the rest from reference TRBV18 and TRBJ2-5 gives the full variable domain: NAGVMQNPRHLVRRRGQEARLRCSPMKGHSHVYWYRQLPEEGLKFMVYLQKENIIDESGMPKERFSAEFPKEGPSILRIQQVVRGDSAAYFCASSRAERTEEETQYFGPGTRLLVL.

This chain joins TRBV30 and TRBJ1-1, with a weak D call TRBD1 (6 bases). From germline, CDR1 is GTSNPN and CDR2 SVGIG (reference sequence). This CDR3 has 15 amino acids. V was cut by 2 bases and J by 5 bases, with 18 bases left in between. CDR3 coding DNA: TGTGCCTGGAGTCAGTCGGTCCGGAGGGGGACTGAAGCTTTCTTT. This sequence encodes CAWSQSVRRGTEAFF.

The rearrangement joins TRBV18 to TRBJ1-2; D is perhaps TRBD1 (5 bases). The CDR3 is 14 residues long. Trimming took off 0 bases at V and 4 bases at J, with 9 bases between the two ends. Germline loops: CDR1 KGHSH, CDR2 LQKENI. The CDR3 loop is CASSPPGEAYGYTF. In nucleotides, the CDR3 is TGTGCCAGCTCACCACCGGGGGAAGCCTATGGCTACACCTTC.

The chain combines TRBV2 with TRBJ2-1; 9 nucleotides line up with TRBD2. The CDR3 spans 17 residues. The V gene's germline CDR1 is SNHLY and CDR2 FYNNEI. Trimming at V came to 6 bases and at J to 6 bases, leaving 15 bases not matched to a gene. The CDR3 DNA follows: TGTGCCAGCAGGGCCCTCCGGGGAGCGGGGGGCCCCAATGAGCAGTTCTTC. This codes for CASRALRGAGGPNEQFF.

This clone was found a few times. The J gene is TRBJ1-4, the V gene TRBV6-6; tentatively, D is TRBD1 (6 bases). The germline gives CDR1 MNHNY, CDR2 SVGAGI (reference sequence). CDR3 length equals 14 residues. V gave up 6 bases and J gave up 4 bases, with 12 bases separating them. The CDR3 sequence: CASRQQGNNEKLFF. The CDR3 DNA reads as TGTGCCAGCAGGCAACAGGGCAATAATGAAAAACTGTTTTTT.

The chain uses TRBV19 and TRBJ2-1; D is possibly TRBD2 (5 bases). V was cut by 0 bases and J by 4 bases, with 13 bases left in between. CDR3 length: 16 residues. CDR1 and CDR2 from the germline V gene are LNHDA and SQIVND (reference sequence). The CDR3 protein is CASSIERAGRYNEQFF. The CDR3, as DNA: TGTGCCAGTAGTATAGAAAGGGCGGGTAGGTACAATGAGCAGTTCTTC.

J is TRBJ2-3 and V is TRBV28; D gene ambiguous. The V gene's germline CDR1 is MDHEN and CDR2 SYDVKM. CDR3 size: 15 residues. V was clipped by 5 bases and J by 0 bases, with 12 bases between them. The CDR3 reads CASSPLWSSTDTQYF. CDR3 nucleotide sequence: TGTGCCAGCAGTCCCCTTTGGTCGAGCACAGATACGCAGTATTTT.

The table lists this clone with a count of one. The chain carries TRBV6-2 or TRBV6-3 and TRBJ1-5; the match to TRBD1 covers 7 bases. CDR1 and CDR2 (germline): MNHEY, SVGEGT. J was trimmed by 2 bases and V by 6 bases; bases with no gene match: 13. This CDR3 contains 17 residues. CDR3 sequence reads: CASSPMTGLGGNQPQHF. CDR3 nucleotide sequence: TGTGCCAGCAGCCCTATGACAGGGTTGGGAGGCAATCAGCCCCAGCATTTT.

This clone turned up a few times. The gene calls are TRBV5-4 and TRBJ2-1; 15 nucleotides align to TRBD2. CDR1 is SGHNT, CDR2 YYREEE, per germline (reference sequence). The CDR3 is 19 amino acids. With V trimmed by 2 bases and J by 1 base, 7 bases remained unmatched. CDR3 amino acids: CASSLPGLAGGRSYNEQFF. For the CDR3, the DNA is TGTGCCAGCAGCTTACCGGGACTAGCGGGGGGTAGGTCCTACAATGAGCAGTTCTTC. The whole variable domain, filled in from reference TRBV5-4 and TRBJ2-1, reads ETGVTQSPTHLIKTRGQQVTLRCSSQSGHNTVSWYQQALGQGPQFIFQYYREEENGRGNFPPRFSGLQFPNYSSELNVNALELDDSALYLCASSLPGLAGGRSYNEQFFGPGTRLTVL.

This chain links TRBV28 with TRBJ1-1; D possibly corresponds to TRBD1 (6 bases). The CDR3 runs to 18 residues. Germline-derived CDR1 and CDR2 are MDHEN and SYDVKM. Trimming took off 7 bases at V and 0 bases at J, with 24 bases between the two ends. The CDR3 loop is CASTRGGLDSRVNTEAFF. DNA of the CDR3: TGTGCCAGCACCCGCGGGGGGCTAGACAGTCGGGTGAACACTGAAGCTTTCTTT.

V gene TRBV10-3 combines with J gene TRBJ2-7; 11 nucleotides line up with TRBD1. The CDR3 is 14 residues long. The germline gives CDR1 ENHRY, CDR2 SYGVKD. V lost 6 bases, J lost 2 bases, and 3 bases stayed unmatched. The CDR3 is CAIRGGQGAYEQYF. The DNA of the CDR3 is TGTGCCATCAGGGGGGGACAGGGGGCCTACGAGCAGTACTTC.

This clone showed up just once. The chain recombines TRBV14 with TRBJ2-5; 9 bases agree with TRBD2. CDR1 is SGHDN and CDR2 is FVKESK in the germline V gene. Losses at the gene ends were 1 base for V and 3 bases for J; bases not matched to a gene: 9. The CDR3 runs to 17 residues. CDR3 nucleotides: TGTGCCAGCAGCCAAGTTGGCGGAGCGGGGGGCGAAGAGACCCAGTACTTC. Translated, it gives CASSQVGGAGGEETQYF.

This clone was picked up one time. J is TRBJ1-2 and V is TRBV6-6, with 12 nucleotides matching TRBD1. Germline V gene lookup returns CDR1 MNHNY and CDR2 SVGAGI (reference sequence). There are 15 residues in the CDR3. The V and J ends lost 6 bases and 8 bases, in that order; junction bases with no gene match: 10. The CDR3 DNA follows: TGTGCCAGCAGCCCGGGACAGGGGGCCGTCTCGGGCTACACCTTC. Its translation is CASSPGQGAVSGYTF.

The chain has TRBV6-5 and TRBJ1-1; tentatively, D is TRBD1 (5 bases). CDR1 is MNHEY and CDR2 is SVGAGI in the germline V gene. The CDR3 has 13 residues. V lost 6 bases, J lost 3 bases, and 11 bases lay in between. The DNA of the CDR3 is TGTGCCAGCAGGATACTCAGGGACACTGAAGCTTTCTTT. Translated: CASRILRDTEAFF.

The rearrangement links TRBV19 to TRBJ1-5; no clear D gene. V lost 5 bases, J lost 0 bases, and 11 bases lay in between. Per germline, CDR1 LNHDA and CDR2 SQIVND (reference sequence). The CDR3 contains 15 residues. CDR3 nucleotides: TGTGCCAGTAGTTTACGGGGTAGTAGCAATCAGCCCCAGCATTTT. It codes for CASSLRGSSNQPQHF.

V gene TRBV10-3 combines with J gene TRBJ1-2; D gene unclear. The CDR3 spans 14 residues. V dropped 2 bases and J dropped 0 bases, with 7 bases sitting between them. Germline V CDR1 and CDR2: ENHRY, SYGVKD. The CDR3 sequence is CAISEDGANYGYTF. The CDR3 DNA reads TGTGCCATCAGTGAGGACGGAGCTAACTATGGCTACACCTTC.

This chain connects TRBV27 to TRBJ2-2; 12 bases line up with TRBD2. The junction had 5 bases not matched to a gene; V was cut back by 5 bases and J by 4 bases. The CDR3 runs 16 residues. Germline V CDR1 and CDR2: MNHEY, SMNVEV (reference sequence). In DNA, the CDR3 is TGTGCCAGCAGTCCCGGACTAGCGGGGTTCACCGGGGAGCTGTTTTTT. Amino acids: CASSPGLAGFTGELFF.

The chain is built from TRBV11-2 and TRBJ1-2; D is perhaps TRBD1 (5 bases). Between the trimmed V and J ends, which lost 1 base and 5 bases, there was a span of 14 bases. Germline CDR1 SGHAT, CDR2 FQNNGV. The CDR3 has 15 residues. The CDR3 nucleotides are TGTGCCAGCAGCTTAGGGGGCTTGGCAGGGTATGGCTACACCTTC. It codes for CASSLGGLAGYGYTF.

This chain links TRBV6-5 with TRBJ2-7; 9 bases are shared with TRBD2. This CDR3 comprises 14 residues. CDR1 is MNHEY and CDR2 is SVGAGI in the germline V gene. The V and J ends lost 2 bases and 2 bases, in that order; junction bases with no gene match: 1. Here the CDR3 reads CASSYRGGAYEQYF. CDR3 DNA sequence: TGTGCCAGCAGTTACCGCGGGGGGGCCTACGAGCAGTACTTC.

This clone was detected only once. The chain carries TRBV4-3 and TRBJ2-5; the D gene could be TRBD1 or TRBD2 (5 bases each). CDR1 is LGHNA, CDR2 YSLEER, per germline. This CDR3 region has 18 residues. V lost 2 bases and J lost 2, with 21 bases in between. The CDR3 is CASSQNPGTAQLQETQYF. The CDR3 coding sequence is TGCGCCAGCAGCCAAAACCCGGGGACGGCGCAGCTTCAAGAGACCCAGTACTTC.

The rearrangement uses TRBV5-4 and TRBJ2-1, with 7 positions matching TRBD1. CDR3 length: 13 residues. CDR1 is SGHNT and CDR2 is YYREEE in the germline V gene (reference sequence). The V gene end was trimmed by 2 bases and the J gene end by 9 bases; junction bases not matched to a gene: 5. The CDR3: CASSLRGDSEQFF. The CDR3 region has the DNA TGTGCCAGCAGCTTACGAGGGGACAGTGAGCAGTTCTTC. The whole variable domain, filled in from reference TRBV5-4 and TRBJ2-1, reads ETGVTQSPTHLIKTRGQQVTLRCSSQSGHNTVSWYQQALGQGPQFIFQYYREEENGRGNFPPRFSGLQFPNYSSELNVNALELDDSALYLCASSLRGDSEQFFGPGTRLTVL.